This T cell receptor beta chain emerged from a study of cytomegalovirus exposure and HLA in healthy donors. Study-wide points: Among the CMV-associated chains, three were confirmed in vitro as specific for CMV antigens. Most CMV-associated TCR beta chains appeared HLA-restricted in a later analysis. The study designated 150 or so TCR beta chains cytomegalovirus-associated. TCR beta V- and J-gene trimming, according to a later analysis, was linked to a missense DCLRE1C variant.

A multiplex PCR was run with 60 Vbeta primers and 13 Jbeta primers. Generated by immunoSEQ multiplex PCR, the TCRdb table keeps only in-frame clones and is missing some. Of some 150,000 clones in the sample, roughly 85% were seen once. V lost 8 bases to trimming and J lost 7 bases, with 18 bases between them. This CDR3 comprises 13 residues. From germline, CDR1 is MDHEN and CDR2 SYDVKM. This clone was found once. Its target is not known. Source material: PBMCs. The sequence derives from a man aged 40-49 years in good health and CMV-seronegative. The J gene is TRBJ2-7, the V gene TRBV28; perhaps TRBD2 as D (5 bases). The CDR3 DNA sequence: TGTGCCAGCGATGACCGGGCCCGGGGTGAGCAGTACTTC. This gives the protein CASDDRARGEQYF.